This T cell receptor (beta chain) emerged from a study of T-cell reconstitution after alpha-beta-depleted transplantation in children. Comments on this clonotype: Its target is not known. This may stem from a read error, because a much larger clone lies one nucleotide away.

The CDR3 is 14 amino acids. Germline V lookup: CDR1 SGHRS, CDR2 YFSETQ. Broader study findings: Recipient T cells and thymic progenitors that survived gave rise to the high TCRbeta diversity observed at day 60 in some patients. As was reported, about two months after transplant, alpha-beta T cells came from several hundred expanded graft clones. Newly produced T cells mostly provided counts and TCRbeta diversity after one year, as hyperexpanded clones declined.

As it was prepared, the TCRbeta library received unique molecular identifiers. MiXCR, run by TCRdb on the PCR reads, gives a single entry per CDR3 protein. The sample lists around 140,000 distinct CDR3 sequences; 8.8% were seen once. V gene TRBV5-1 combines with J gene TRBJ2-4; tentative D call: TRBD1 (5 bases). The receptor was derived from a female patient younger than 10 who had a stem cell transplant for congenital amegakaryocytic thrombocytopenia, so the T cells may come from the graft donor. Sequences were derived from PBMCs, mostly from graft donor cells, sampled 180 days after TCRalphabeta/CD19-depleted stem cell transplant. For the CDR3, the DNA is TGCGCCAGCAGCCCACCGGCGGACAAAAACAGTCAGTACTTC. As protein: CASSPPADKNSQYF.